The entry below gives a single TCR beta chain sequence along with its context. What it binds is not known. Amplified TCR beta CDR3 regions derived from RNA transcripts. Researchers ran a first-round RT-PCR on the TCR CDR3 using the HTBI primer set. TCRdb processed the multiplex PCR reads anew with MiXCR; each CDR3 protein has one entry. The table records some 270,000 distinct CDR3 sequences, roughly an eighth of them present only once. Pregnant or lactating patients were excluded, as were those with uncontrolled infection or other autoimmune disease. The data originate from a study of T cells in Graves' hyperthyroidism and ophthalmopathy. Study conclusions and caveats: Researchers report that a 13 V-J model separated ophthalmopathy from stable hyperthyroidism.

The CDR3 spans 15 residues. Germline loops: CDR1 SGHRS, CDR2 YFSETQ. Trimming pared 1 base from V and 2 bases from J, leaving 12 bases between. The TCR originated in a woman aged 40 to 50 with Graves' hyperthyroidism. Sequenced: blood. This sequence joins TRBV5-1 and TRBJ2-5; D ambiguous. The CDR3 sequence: CASSLSISAQETQYF. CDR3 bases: TGCGCCAGCAGCTTGTCCATTTCCGCACAAGAGACCCAGTACTTC.